These T cell receptor gamma chains were read from a single sample in a study of intestinal T cells in coeliac disease. TCRdb reanalysed the multiplex PCR reads via CATT. Seen here are under 700 gamma-chain clones, about 53% observed once, and the top ten hold around 17%. Material for sequencing was a duodenal biopsy. These receptors were collected from a human donor with celiac disease. CDR3s include the opening cysteine and the closing phenylalanine or tryptophan. The size field is filled for only some rows; it gives once, few, many or a size class.

abundance: hyperexpanded
v_gene: TRGV10
j_gene: TRGJ1/TRGJ2
CDR3nt: TGTGCTGCGTGGGATTATAAGAAACTCTTT
CDR3aa: CAAWDYKKLF

abundance: NA
v_gene: TRGV11
j_gene: TRGJ1/TRGJ2
CDR3nt: TGTGCCTTGCCGCCCCTTTTAATTATTCATAAGAAACTCTTT
CDR3aa: CALPPLLIIHKKLF

abundance: large
v_gene: TRGV10
j_gene: TRGJ1/TRGJ2
CDR3nt: TGTGCTGCGTGGGATAAGAAACTCTTT
CDR3aa: CAAWDKKLF

abundance: large
v_gene: TRGV10
j_gene: TRGJ1/TRGJ2
CDR3nt: TGTGCTGCGTGGGATTGCCCCCCCAAGAAACTCTTT
CDR3aa: CAAWDCPPKKLF

abundance: few
v_gene: TRGV10
j_gene: TRGJ1/TRGJ2
CDR3nt: TGTGCTGCGTGGGATTATTCGCCCTCCGGTTATATTTTTATTATTAAGAAACTCTTT
CDR3aa: CAAWDYSPSGYIFIIKKLF

abundance: NA
v_gene: TRGV2
j_gene: TRGJP2
CDR3nt: TGTGCCACCTTGGGATTTGACACAGTAGTTGATTGGATCAAGACGTTT
CDR3aa: CATLGFDTVVDWIKTF

abundance: few
v_gene: TRGV3
j_gene: TRGJ1/TRGJ2
CDR3nt: TGTGCCACCTGGGACAGGCTCGGGGAGAAACTCTTT
CDR3aa: CATWDRLGEKLF

abundance: NA
v_gene: TRGV2
j_gene: TRGJ1/TRGJ2
CDR3nt: TGTGCCACCTGGGACGTGAGTAAACTCTTT
CDR3aa: CATWDVSKLF

abundance: NA
v_gene: TRGV3
j_gene: TRGJ1/TRGJ2
CDR3nt: TGTGCCACCTGGGGACAGGGATGGGTCTTT
CDR3aa: CATWGQGWVF

abundance: large
v_gene: TRGV4
j_gene: TRGJ1/TRGJ2
CDR3nt: TGTGCCACCTGGGATGAGGGATATTATAAGAAACTCTTT
CDR3aa: CATWDEGYYKKLF

abundance: NA
v_gene: TRGV3
j_gene: TRGJ1/TRGJ2
CDR3nt: TGTGCCACCTGGGCGCCGACGGGTTATTATAAGAAACTCTTT
CDR3aa: CATWAPTGYYKKLF

abundance: NA
v_gene: TRGV8
j_gene: TRGJ1/TRGJ2
CDR3nt: TGTGCCACCTGGCCACCGATTATTACTAAGAAACTCTTT
CDR3aa: CATWPPIITKKLF

abundance: NA
v_gene: TRGV9
j_gene: TRGJ1/TRGJ2
CDR3nt: TGTGCCTTGTGGGAGGTGCTTATTTATAAGAAACTCTTT
CDR3aa: CALWEVLIYKKLF

abundance: once
v_gene: TRGV2
j_gene: TRGJP2
CDR3nt: TGTGCCACCTGGAACGGTAAGGTGGGGGAGATTGGATGGATCAAGACGTTT
CDR3aa: CATWNGKVGEIGWIKTF

abundance: large
v_gene: TRGV4
j_gene: TRGJ1/TRGJ2
CDR3nt: TGTGCCACCTGGGATGGATTCCCCAGTCTTTATTATAAGAAACTCTTT
CDR3aa: CATWDGFPSLYYKKLF

abundance: NA
v_gene: TRGV4
j_gene: TRGJ1/TRGJ2
CDR3nt: TGTGCCACCTGGGATGAGATAGAAGAACCCGTCAAGAGGTATAAGAAACTCTTT
CDR3aa: CATWDEIEEPVKRYKKLF

abundance: NA
v_gene: TRGV4
j_gene: TRGJ1/TRGJ2
CDR3nt: TGTGCCACCTGGGATGGGGGAGGGGATTTTTATTATAAGAAACTCTTT
CDR3aa: CATWDGGGDFYYKKLF

abundance: large
v_gene: TRGV10
j_gene: TRGJ1/TRGJ2
CDR3nt: TGTGCTGCGTGGGCCCTGAAACTCTTT
CDR3aa: CAAWALKLF

abundance: large
v_gene: TRGV8
j_gene: TRGJ1/TRGJ2
CDR3nt: TGTGCCACCTGGGGCGGTATTTACTATAAGAAACTCTTT
CDR3aa: CATWGGIYYKKLF

abundance: large
v_gene: TRGV4
j_gene: TRGJ1/TRGJ2
CDR3nt: TGTGCCACCTGGGATGGGAGACCTTATTATAAGAAACTCTTT
CDR3aa: CATWDGRPYYKKLF

abundance: few
v_gene: TRGV3
j_gene: TRGJ1/TRGJ2
CDR3nt: TGTGCCACCTGGGACAGGTTTATAAGTAAACTCTTT
CDR3aa: CATWDRFISKLF

abundance: NA
v_gene: TRGV10
j_gene: TRGJP1
CDR3nt: TGTGCTGCGTGGGATGTTACTGGTTGGTTCAAGATATTT
CDR3aa: CAAWDVTGWFKIF

abundance: NA
v_gene: TRGV5
j_gene: TRGJ1/TRGJ2
CDR3nt: TGTGCCACCTGGGACCGAATTATAAAGAAACTCTTT
CDR3aa: CATWDRIIKKLF

abundance: NA
v_gene: TRGV5
j_gene: TRGJ1/TRGJ2
CDR3nt: TGTGCCACCTTGGGACAGGCAAGGAATTATTATAAGAAACTCTTT
CDR3aa: CATLGQARNYYKKLF

abundance: once
v_gene: TRGV2
j_gene: TRGJ1/TRGJ2
CDR3nt: TGTGCCACCTGGGACGGGCGTGCTATAAGAAAACTCTTT
CDR3aa: CATWDGRAIRKLF

abundance: NA
v_gene: TRGV3
j_gene: TRGJ1/TRGJ2
CDR3nt: TGTGCCACCTGGGACAAACCCCCTTGGGGGAAACTCTTT
CDR3aa: CATWDKPPWGKLF

abundance: NA
v_gene: TRGV2
j_gene: TRGJP2
CDR3nt: TGTGCCACCTGGGACGAAAGGAGTAGTGATTGGATCAAGACGTTT
CDR3aa: CATWDERSSDWIKTF

abundance: NA
v_gene: TRGV9
j_gene: TRGJ1/TRGJ2
CDR3nt: TGTGCCTTGTGGGGAGGTGCCTACCCTAAGAAACTCTTT
CDR3aa: CALWGGAYPKKLF

abundance: once
v_gene: TRGV3
j_gene: TRGJ1/TRGJ2
CDR3nt: TGTGCCACCCCCCTTAGCAAGAAACTCTTT
CDR3aa: CATPLSKKLF

abundance: large
v_gene: TRGV2
j_gene: TRGJ1/TRGJ2
CDR3nt: TGTGCCACCTGGGACCGAGGGGGATGGAATTATTATAAGAAACTCTTT
CDR3aa: CATWDRGGWNYYKKLF

abundance: NA
v_gene: TRGV2
j_gene: TRGJP1
CDR3nt: TGTGCCACCTGGGACGGGCACTGGTGGTTCAAGATATTT
CDR3aa: CATWDGHWWFKIF

abundance: NA
v_gene: TRGV3
j_gene: TRGJ1/TRGJ2
CDR3nt: TGTGCCACCTGGGGACAGGCTCGGGAGAAACTCTTT
CDR3aa: CATWGQAREKLF

abundance: NA
v_gene: TRGV2
j_gene: TRGJ1/TRGJ2
CDR3nt: TGTGCCACCTGGGACGGGTCGCCTTATAAGAAACTCTTT
CDR3aa: CATWDGSPYKKLF

abundance: large
v_gene: TRGV9
j_gene: TRGJ1/TRGJ2
CDR3nt: TGTGCCTTGTGGAGGGTTTATAAGAAACTCTTT
CDR3aa: CALWRVYKKLF

abundance: NA
v_gene: TRGV5
j_gene: TRGJ1/TRGJ2
CDR3nt: TGTGCCACCTTGGGACTTAAGAAACTCTTT
CDR3aa: CATLGLKKLF

abundance: NA
v_gene: TRGV2
j_gene: TRGJP2
CDR3nt: TGTGCACCTGGGACGGGTTGGGGTTGCCATTGGATCAAGACGTTT
CDR3aa: CAPGTGWGCHWIKTF